The 27 T cell receptor beta chains in this list originate from one sample, sequenced in a study of T cell changes during pregnancy in multiple sclerosis. Libraries were prepared by immunoSEQ multiplex PCR; TCRdb keeps only in-frame clonotypes and omits some of them. The table lists around 51,000 clones, roughly 93% of them singletons. The source material was peripheral blood, sampled in the second trimester of pregnancy. These receptors originate from a female donor with multiple sclerosis, enrolled in a pregnancy study.

V and J are TRBV7-2 and TRBJ2-1; TRBD2 might be the D (6 bases). This CDR3 comprises 15 residues. From germline, CDR1 is SGHTA and CDR2 FQGNSA. Trimming stripped 1 base from V and 4 bases from J, with 11 bases between. In nucleotides, the CDR3 is TGTGCCAGCAGCTTAGAGGCTAGCGAATACAATGAGCAGTTCTTC. Protein: CASSLEASEYNEQFF.

This chain links TRBV5-1 with TRBJ2-1; a weak D match, TRBD2 (6 bases). Germline V lookup: CDR1 SGHRS, CDR2 YFSETQ. This CDR3 region has 14 residues. Trimming cost V 1 base and J 9 bases, with 14 bases left between them. CDR3 nucleotides: TGCGCCAGCAGCTTGCCGGGAGTAGGGGCTGAGCAGTTCTTC. This encodes CASSLPGVGAEQFF.

V usage is TRBV5-1 and J usage is TRBJ2-6; 8 bases line up with TRBD1. The CDR3 loop spans 18 amino acids. CDR1 is SGHRS, CDR2 YFSETQ, per germline. The ends lost 2 bases at V and 1 base at J; junction bases unmatched: 8. The CDR3 bases are TGCGCCAGCAGCTTTGGCGCCAGGGGGCTGTCTGGGGCCAACGTCCTGACTTTC. Translation gives CASSFGARGLSGANVLTF.

This clone was counted only a few times. The V call is TRBV7-2, the J call TRBJ2-2, with 13 bases matching TRBD2. Germline trimming cut 0 bases from V and 6 bases from J; bases unmatched to any gene: 4. The CDR3 consists of 17 residues. The germline V gene encodes CDR1 SGHTA and CDR2 FQGNSA. In nucleotides, the CDR3 is TGTGCCAGCAGCTTAGCACTAGCGGGAGGGAGTTCCGGGGAGCTGTTTTTT. This gives the protein CASSLALAGGSSGELFF.

In its sample, this clone was seen once. The rearrangement uses TRBV11-3 and TRBJ2-1; weak D call: TRBD1 (5 bases). This CDR3 is built from 14 residues. The V end lost 5 bases, the J end lost 15 bases, and 23 bases lay between the germline ends. Germline-derived CDR1 and CDR2 are SGHNT and YENEEA. The CDR3 region has the DNA TGTGCCAGCAGCCCACCTACTGGGGCAGCTAATCGGTTCTTC. Translation: CASSPPTGAANRFF.

The V gene is TRBV9, the J gene TRBJ2-2; 7 positions match TRBD2. J lost 0 bases, V lost 3 bases, and 11 bases had no gene match. The CDR3 runs to 18 residues. Germline V gives CDR1 SGDLS, CDR2 YYNGEE. The CDR3, as DNA: TGTGCCAGCAGCGGAGCGAATCTAGCGGCATCGAACACCGGGGAGCTGTTTTTT. Its protein product is CASSGANLAASNTGELFF.

The chain recombines TRBV19 with TRBJ2-5, with 11 bases fitting TRBD2. Unmatched junction bases numbered 12, after V lost 4 bases and J lost 5 bases. This CDR3 spans 17 amino acids. The germline gives CDR1 LNHDA, CDR2 SQIVND (reference sequence). The chain's CDR3 is CASSTLAGGGGGETQYF. For the CDR3, the DNA is TGTGCCAGTAGTACTCTAGCGGGAGGCGGAGGAGGGGAGACCCAGTACTTC.

The V gene is TRBV6-1, the J gene TRBJ2-1; D unclear. The CDR3 length is 11 residues. V lost 10 bases and J lost 14, with 18 bases in between. Germline V gene lookup returns CDR1 MNHNS and CDR2 SASEGT. The CDR3 DNA follows: TGTGCCACCAACAACGCCTTAAAAAAGTTCTTC. Amino acids: CATNNALKKFF.

Written as DNA, the CDR3 is TGTGCCTGGAGTGGGACAGTTAGAAATGAGCAGTTCTTC. Residues: CAWSGTVRNEQFF. The genes are TRBV30 and TRBJ2-1; D might be TRBD1 (6 bases). Germline loops: CDR1 GTSNPN, CDR2 SVGIG (reference sequence). The CDR3 loop spans 13 amino acids. Between the trimmed V and J ends, which lost 1 base and 7 bases, there was a span of 11 bases. Combining the CDR3 with reference TRBV30 and TRBJ2-1 gives the whole variable domain SQTIHQWPATLVQPVGSPLSLECTVEGTSNPNLYWYRQAAGRGLQLLFYSVGIGQISSEVPQNLSASRPQDRQFILSSKKLLLSDSGFYLCAWSGTVRNEQFFGPGTRLTVL.

V gene TRBV6-1 combines with J gene TRBJ2-1; 7 nucleotides align to TRBD2. This CDR3 contains 15 residues. Germline V CDR1 and CDR2: MNHNS, SASEGT. Trimming took 7 bases from V and 5 from J; bases not matched to a gene: 11. As DNA, the CDR3 is TGTGCCAGCACCCAACCGGGACTACGGAACAATGAGCAGTTCTTC. Translating gives CASTQPGLRNNEQFF.

The rearrangement joins TRBV7-2 to TRBJ1-2; D ambiguous. There are 11 residues in the CDR3. The V end lost 5 bases, the J end lost 7 bases, and 8 bases lay between the germline ends. The germline V gene has CDR1 SGHTA and CDR2 FQGNSA. CDR3 in DNA: TGTGCCAGCAGCGAAATTAGTGGCTACACCTTC. Its translation is CASSEISGYTF.

The V and J genes are TRBV14 and TRBJ2-7; 10 positions match TRBD2. Germline trimming cut 0 bases from V and 4 bases from J; bases unmatched to any gene: 24. CDR3 length equals 22 residues. Looked up from germline, CDR1 is SGHDN and CDR2 is FVKESK. The CDR3 is CASSQDRRLGFASGSSRYEQYF. CDR3 DNA: TGTGCCAGCAGCCAAGATCGGAGGCTTGGGTTCGCTAGCGGGAGCTCACGTTACGAGCAGTACTTC.

The V call is TRBV5-1, the J call TRBJ2-7; D is unresolved. Germline CDR1 SGHRS, CDR2 YFSETQ. The CDR3 runs 14 residues. V lost 4 bases and J lost 6, with 17 bases in between. CDR3 nucleotide sequence: TGCGCCAGCAGCAGGCTAGTCGGGTCTCGCGAGCAGTACTTC. This encodes CASSRLVGSREQYF.

V gene TRBV5-4 combines with J gene TRBJ2-5; TRBD2 matches at 9 bases. Germline CDR1 is SGHNT and CDR2 is YYREEE (reference sequence). CDR3 length equals 17 residues. V lost 1 base, J lost 0 bases, and 7 bases stayed unmatched. The CDR3 region is CASSLRLAGRYQETQYF. As DNA, the CDR3 is TGTGCCAGCAGCTTGAGGCTAGCGGGACGGTACCAAGAGACCCAGTACTTC.

This clone was seen once. The V call is TRBV5-6, the J call TRBJ2-1; TRBD1 matches 10 bases. Looked up from germline, CDR1 is SGHDT and CDR2 is YYEEEE. Losses at the gene ends were 4 bases for V and 7 bases for J; bases not matched to a gene: 8. The CDR3 contains 15 residues. CDR3 bases: TGTGCCAGCAGCCTGCGACAGGGGGCCTGGAATGAGCAGTTCTTC. This codes for CASSLRQGAWNEQFF.

V and J are TRBV13 and TRBJ1-2, with D perhaps matching TRBD1 (6 bases). This CDR3 is 14 amino acids long. V dropped 5 bases and J dropped 4 bases, with 14 bases sitting between them. Looked up from germline, CDR1 is PRHDT and CDR2 is FYEKMQ (reference sequence). The chain's CDR3 is CASSIEQGLYGYTF. Written as DNA, the CDR3 is TGTGCCAGCAGCATTGAACAGGGTCTCTATGGCTACACCTTC.

This chain joins TRBV29-1 and TRBJ1-2; a possible D gene is TRBD1 (6 bases). The V end was cut by 6 bases, the J end by 0 bases, with 11 bases between. This CDR3 region has 13 residues. The germline V gene encodes CDR1 SQVTM and CDR2 ANQGSEA. CDR3 region: CSVDRLANYGYTF. In nucleotides, the CDR3 is TGCAGCGTCGACAGGCTAGCTAACTATGGCTACACCTTC.

V is TRBV29-1 and J is TRBJ2-7; D might be TRBD2 (5 bases). Trimming removed 6 bases at V and 2 bases at J, with 17 bases between. The CDR3 consists of 14 residues. CDR1 and CDR2 (germline): SQVTM, ANQGSEA. This chain's CDR3 is CSVRTRVGTYEQYF. The CDR3 coding sequence is TGCAGCGTCCGTACGCGGGTGGGGACCTACGAGCAGTACTTC.

This clone was recorded once. The chain joins TRBV4-2 to TRBJ2-3; 9 bases align to TRBD1. The J segment lost 0 bases and the V segment lost 0 bases, leaving 1 base of the junction unmatched. CDR3 length: 16 amino acids. Germline V gene lookup returns CDR1 LGHNA and CDR2 YNFKEQ. CDR3 protein: CASSQDGQGSTDTQYF. The CDR3 DNA reads as TGTGCCAGCAGCCAAGACGGACAGGGGAGCACAGATACGCAGTATTTT.

The chain recombines TRBV6-6 with TRBJ2-6; no definite D call. The CDR3 is made up of 13 amino acids. Germline lookup yields CDR1 MNHNY and CDR2 SVGAGI (reference sequence). V was trimmed by 8 bases and J by 4 bases, leaving 9 bases between them. CDR3 sequence: CASGLSGANVLTF. The CDR3 DNA follows: TGTGCCAGCGGCTTATCAGGGGCCAACGTCCTGACTTTC.

The J gene is TRBJ1-2, the V gene TRBV16; the D is unclear. The V end was cut by 4 bases, the J end by 6 bases, with 12 bases between. The CDR3 covers 13 residues. Looked up from germline, CDR1 is KGHSY and CDR2 is FQNENV. As DNA, the CDR3 is TGTGCCAGCAGCCCAACTGAGGGCGATGGCTACACCTTC. Amino acids: CASSPTEGDGYTF.

The gene calls are TRBV28 and TRBJ2-7, with TRBD1 matching over 9 bases. Germline V lookup: CDR1 MDHEN, CDR2 SYDVKM. The CDR3 is made up of 15 amino acids. V trimming: 5 bases; J trimming: 2 bases; junction bases outside the gene matches: 7. For the CDR3, the DNA is TGTGCCAGCAGTCCCGCCGGGACAGGGACCTACGAGCAGTACTTC. This encodes CASSPAGTGTYEQYF.

The rearrangement uses TRBV27 and TRBJ2-7; unclear D gene. Germline V lookup: CDR1 MNHEY, CDR2 SMNVEV (reference sequence). Trimming took off 5 bases at V and 9 bases at J, with 23 bases between the two ends. This CDR3 spans 15 amino acids. The CDR3, as DNA: TGTGCCAGCAGTGAAAAAAAGACGGCGGTTGGTGTGCAGTACTTC. Translating it yields CASSEKKTAVGVQYF.

The gene calls are TRBV19 and TRBJ2-3; 9 nucleotides agree with TRBD1. V was pared by 1 base and J by 5 bases, with 10 bases of the junction left unmatched. The germline CDR1 and CDR2 sequences are LNHDA and SQIVND (reference sequence). This CDR3 comprises 17 residues. CDR3 in amino acids: CASSIAQGASSGDTQYF. Here the CDR3 DNA reads TGTGCCAGTAGTATAGCACAGGGGGCTTCTAGCGGAGATACGCAGTATTTT.

V and J are TRBV27 and TRBJ2-7; D call uncertain. CDR3 length: 13 amino acids. The germline V and J ends were trimmed by 6 bases and 9 bases, with 18 bases remaining between them. Looked up from germline, CDR1 is MNHEY and CDR2 is SMNVEV (reference sequence). The CDR3 nucleotides read TGTGCCAGCAGCCAACTATTCGGAGCTGGGCAGTACTTC. Translated, it gives CASSQLFGAGQYF.

The chain combines TRBV2 with TRBJ1-2, with D hard to call. The CDR3 sequence is 12 residues long. Germline V gene lookup returns CDR1 SNHLY and CDR2 FYNNEI. Trimming removed 10 bases at V and 6 bases at J, with 15 bases between. CDR3 bases: TGTGCCACCGACTCTCCCGGGGATGGCTACACCTTC. Translating it yields CATDSPGDGYTF.

The V and J genes are TRBV19 and TRBJ1-4, with 7 bases identical to TRBD1. This CDR3 contains 16 residues. Trimming removed 8 bases from V and 5 bases from J; junction bases left unmatched: 14. From germline, CDR1 is LNHDA and CDR2 SQIVND (reference sequence). The CDR3 DNA sequence: TGTGCCAGTTCTCCCGGTAGGGGGCTCGGGAATGAAAAACTGTTTTTT. It yields the protein CASSPGRGLGNEKLFF.